This passage covers 19 T cell receptor beta chains from one sample sequenced in a study of T cell responses to AZD1222 COVID-19 vaccine. Only in-frame clones appear in the TCRdb table, and some are missing; sequencing was by immunoSEQ multiplex PCR. The sample yields over 100,000 clones, 80% to 90% seen once. The sample consisted of peripheral blood, taken on day 0 of AZD1222 vaccination. These receptors originate from an adult in good health.

This rearrangement joins TRBV25-1 to TRBJ2-7; D may be TRBD1 (6 bases). The CDR3 totals 12 residues. Germline-derived CDR1 and CDR2 are MGHDK and SYGVNS. V lost 7 bases, J lost 4 bases, and 11 bases lay in between. CDR3 protein: CASKGEFYEQYF. DNA for the CDR3: TGTGCCAGCAAGGGGGAATTTTACGAGCAGTACTTC.

The chain combines TRBV6-5 with TRBJ1-5, with a tentative D call TRBD1 (6 bases). Trimming took off 0 bases at V and 0 bases at J, with 9 bases between the two ends. CDR1 is MNHEY and CDR2 is SVGAGI in the germline V gene. This CDR3 is 16 amino acids long. CDR3 sequence: CASSYSHRASNQPQHF. CDR3 DNA sequence: TGTGCCAGCAGTTACTCGCACAGGGCTAGCAATCAGCCCCAGCATTTT.

This rearrangement joins TRBV28 to TRBJ1-6, with no clear D. Germline assignment: CDR1 MDHEN and CDR2 SYDVKM. This CDR3 is built from 17 residues. V lost 6 bases, J lost 6 bases, and 21 bases lay in between. The CDR3 coding sequence is TGTGCCAGCAGCCAAGGGCCGAGCGACGTGATTAATTCACCCCTCCACTTT. It translates to CASSQGPSDVINSPLHF.

The chain combines TRBV10-2 with TRBJ2-7; possibly TRBD1 for D (6 bases). Germline assignment: CDR1 WSHSY and CDR2 SAAADI. Trimming took off 4 bases at V and 3 bases at J, with 13 bases between the two ends. The CDR3 length is 14 residues. CDR3 bases: TGCGCCAGCAGTGGTTCAGGGGCGGGCTACGAGCAGTACTTC. Residues: CASSGSGAGYEQYF.

The chain uses TRBV6-5 and TRBJ2-1; D gene uncertain. The V gene's germline CDR1 is MNHEY and CDR2 SVGAGI. This CDR3 region has 13 residues. With 1 base removed from V and 8 bases from J, the gap between germline ends came to 9 bases. CDR3 residues: CASSYYGVDEQFF. DNA of the CDR3: TGTGCCAGCAGTTACTATGGGGTGGATGAGCAGTTCTTC.

The rearrangement joins TRBV18 to TRBJ2-7; possibly TRBD1 for D (6 bases). Germline CDR1 reads KGHSH; CDR2 reads LQKENI. This CDR3 is built from 15 residues. V lost 3 bases and J 4 bases, leaving 16 bases between the germline ends. For the CDR3, the DNA is TGTGCCAGCTCACCGGTGGGGACATACGGGTACGAGCAGTACTTC. Protein product: CASSPVGTYGYEQYF.

The V call is TRBV12-3 or TRBV12-4, the J call TRBJ1-4; D not certain. Trimming cost V 6 bases and J 1 base, with 6 bases left between them. This CDR3 has 13 amino acids. CDR3 residues: CASSVRTNEKLFF. The DNA for the CDR3 is TGTGCCAGCAGCGTCAGAACTAATGAAAAACTGTTTTTT.

The V gene is TRBV7-8, the J gene TRBJ2-7; 7 bases line up with TRBD1. Germline loops: CDR1 SGHVS, CDR2 FQNEAQ. The length of the CDR3 is 20 residues. Germline trimming cut 5 bases from V and 6 bases from J; bases unmatched to any gene: 28. CDR3 protein: CASSPTPVLLSGGRLSEQYF. Here the CDR3 DNA reads TGTGCCAGCAGCCCGACTCCGGTCTTATTATCAGGGGGTCGGTTGAGCGAGCAGTACTTC.

The rearrangement uses TRBV7-6 and TRBJ2-1; the D is unclear. Trimming took 0 bases from V and 6 from J, leaving 3 bases between them. The CDR3 loop spans 12 amino acids. Germline V lookup: CDR1 SGHVS, CDR2 FNYEAQ. CDR3 loop: CASSLAFNEQFF. The DNA for the CDR3 is TGTGCCAGCAGCTTAGCTTTCAATGAGCAGTTCTTC.

The V gene is TRBV4-3, the J gene TRBJ1-1; D is unclear. The V and J ends lost 0 bases and 1 base respectively, with 9 bases between them. This CDR3 has 15 residues. Germline values: CDR1 LGHNA, CDR2 YSLEER. CDR3 sequence (DNA): TGCGCCAGCAGCCAAGATACGAGGACGAACACTGAAGCTTTCTTT. It specifies CASSQDTRTNTEAFF.

The chain recombines TRBV7-2 with TRBJ1-5; D is ambiguous. V dropped 1 base and J dropped 2 bases, with 6 bases sitting between them. CDR1 is SGHTA and CDR2 is FQGNSA in the germline V gene. This CDR3 is built from 14 residues. CDR3 DNA sequence: TGTGCCAGCAGCTTAGGACCCCGCAATCAGCCCCAGCATTTT. It yields the protein CASSLGPRNQPQHF.

The chain couples TRBV19 to TRBJ1-5; the D gene is possibly TRBD1 (6 bases). The ends were cut back, 7 bases at V and 0 bases at J, with 16 bases in the middle. The CDR3 sequence is 16 residues long. Germline V gene sequence: CDR1 LNHDA, CDR2 SQIVND (reference sequence). The CDR3 spells CASTPGQKYSNQPQHF. As DNA, the CDR3 is TGTGCCAGTACTCCAGGACAGAAATATAGCAATCAGCCCCAGCATTTT.

The gene calls are TRBV19 and TRBJ1-1; D not resolved. The CDR3 has 15 residues. CDR1 is LNHDA, CDR2 SQIVND, per germline (reference sequence). The V end lost 2 bases, the J end lost 1 base, and 11 bases lay between the germline ends. This chain's CDR3 is CASSISAYPNTEAFF. In DNA, the CDR3 is TGTGCCAGTAGTATAAGCGCCTACCCGAACACTGAAGCTTTCTTT.

The chain uses TRBV5-8 and TRBJ2-3; no reliable D call. The germline gives CDR1 SGHTS, CDR2 YDEGEE. This CDR3 region has 12 residues. Trimming took 1 base from V and 2 from J, leaving 2 bases between them. In nucleotides, the CDR3 is TGTGCCAGCAGCTTGACCACAGATACGCAGTATTTT. Translation gives CASSLTTDTQYF.

The V call is TRBV28, the J call TRBJ1-6; D is ambiguous. Trimming took off 5 bases at V and 6 bases at J, with 17 bases between the two ends. The CDR3 spans 16 residues. The germline V gene encodes CDR1 MDHEN and CDR2 SYDVKM. In DNA, the CDR3 is TGTGCCAGCAGTCCGGGAGCGGGTACGATTAATTCACCCCTCCACTTT. This sequence encodes CASSPGAGTINSPLHF.

This clone was detected only once. This chain joins TRBV19 and TRBJ2-5; 8 nucleotides line up with TRBD2. V lost 5 bases to trimming and J lost 5 bases; unmatched junction nucleotides: 1. CDR3 length equals 12 residues. Germline loops: CDR1 LNHDA, CDR2 SQIVND (reference sequence). CDR3 DNA: TGTGCCAGTAGTCCGGGGGGGGAGACCCAGTACTTC. Its protein is CASSPGGETQYF.

This clone was detected only a few times. The chain employs TRBV20-1 and TRBJ2-5, with 8 bases identical to TRBD1. The CDR3 extends over 15 amino acids. Germline lookup yields CDR1 DFQATT and CDR2 SNEGSKA (reference sequence). V was clipped by 3 bases and J by 3 bases; unmatched bases: 9. CDR3 sequence reads: CSASEVTGEKETQYF. In DNA, the CDR3 is TGCAGTGCTAGTGAGGTGACAGGGGAAAAAGAGACCCAGTACTTC.

The chain uses TRBV29-1 and TRBJ2-1, with 7 positions matching TRBD1. Germline-derived CDR1 and CDR2 are SQVTM and ANQGSEA. Trimming removed 7 bases from V and 15 bases from J; junction bases left unmatched: 18. The length of the CDR3 is 13 residues. The CDR3 here is CSAEPGQQTSLFF. The CDR3 bases are TGCAGCGCCGAACCGGGACAGCAAACTAGTCTGTTCTTC.

The table lists this clone with a few counts. The V and J genes are TRBV9 and TRBJ2-2; 11 bases match TRBD2. CDR1 and CDR2 (germline): SGDLS, YYNGEE. V lost 4 bases, J lost 6 bases, and 11 bases stayed unmatched. The CDR3 spans 17 residues. CDR3: CASSPPPLLAGAGELFF. Written as DNA, the CDR3 is TGTGCCAGCAGCCCACCCCCTCTACTAGCGGGGGCCGGGGAGCTGTTTTTT.